The sequence of this T cell receptor beta chain was determined in a study of blood T cell repertoires in COVID-19. Study background: The analysed material was cDNA or gDNA that came from T cells, B-cell-depleted T cells, or PBMCs.

This clone came up once. In germline, CDR1 is LGHNA, CDR2 YSLEER. V was pared by 3 bases and J by 8 bases, with 19 bases between. The CDR3 consists of 16 residues. TCRdb keeps only in-frame clones here, not all; method: immunoSEQ multiplex PCR. The repertoire holds about 160,000 clones, with approximately 86% as singletons. The gene calls are TRBV4-3 and TRBJ1-4; D is unresolved. This TCR was recovered from a man aged 50-60 years with active or convalescent COVID-19. The sequenced sample consisted of peripheral blood. CDR3 loop: CASSHTRASREEKLFF. CDR3 bases: TGCGCCAGCAGCCATACCCGGGCCTCGAGGGAAGAAAAACTGTTTTTT.